Each of the 24 T cell receptor beta chains below was sequenced from the same sample in a study of blood T cell repertoires in COVID-19. Sequencing used immunoSEQ multiplex PCR; TCRdb keeps in-frame clones, though not all of them. The table records 300,000 to 400,000 clones, approximately 86% of them present only once. Material: peripheral blood. Receptors originate from a man under 40 with COVID-19, enrolled during active disease.

This rearrangement joins TRBV29-1 to TRBJ2-7; 8 bases are shared with TRBD1. This CDR3 is built from 12 residues. Germline values: CDR1 SQVTM, CDR2 ANQGSEA. The J segment lost 5 bases and the V segment lost 1 base, leaving 1 base of the junction unmatched. As DNA, the CDR3 is TGCAGCGTTGAAGGACAGGGGAACGAGCAGTACTTC. Translated: CSVEGQGNEQYF.

The chain links TRBV19 to TRBJ2-1; 10 bases are a match to TRBD1. Losses at the gene ends were 7 bases for V and 4 bases for J; bases not matched to a gene: 1. The CDR3 spans 13 residues. The germline CDR1 and CDR2 sequences are LNHDA and SQIVND (reference sequence). CDR3 in DNA: TGTGCCAGTAAGGGACAGGGGTACAATGAGCAGTTCTTC. Protein sequence: CASKGQGYNEQFF.

CDR3 residues: CASSLSRGQGVSSYEQYF. The CDR3 DNA is TGTGCCAGCAGCTTATCACGGGGACAGGGGGTGAGCTCCTACGAGCAGTACTTC. The V gene is TRBV11-2, the J gene TRBJ2-7, with 11 bases that match TRBD1. Germline V lookup: CDR1 SGHAT, CDR2 FQNNGV. The J segment lost 0 bases and the V segment lost 2 bases, leaving 9 bases of the junction unmatched. This CDR3 spans 18 amino acids.

The V gene is TRBV5-4, the J gene TRBJ2-7; TRBD1 is a possible D gene (5 bases). This CDR3 has 16 amino acids. Trimming took off 0 bases at V and 0 bases at J, with 13 bases between the two ends. CDR1 is SGHNT and CDR2 is YYREEE in the germline V gene (reference sequence). The DNA of the CDR3 is TGTGCCAGCAGCTTGGACCGTATTGGGGCCTCCTACGAGCAGTACTTC. Residues: CASSLDRIGASYEQYF.

Only one count was recorded for this clone. This chain joins TRBV27 and TRBJ2-7; 10 nucleotides agree with TRBD2. Trimming removed 2 bases from V and 5 bases from J; junction bases left unmatched: 12. CDR1 is MNHEY, CDR2 SMNVEV, per germline (reference sequence). This CDR3 contains 17 residues. The CDR3 spells CASSLGWTSGVRDEQYF. CDR3 nucleotide sequence: TGTGCCAGCAGTTTAGGGTGGACTAGCGGAGTTCGGGACGAGCAGTACTTC.

The chain is built from TRBV4-1 and TRBJ2-1, with TRBD2 identical over 7 bases. V shed 0 bases, J shed 6 bases, and the junction held 2 bases outside the gene matches. Germline V gene lookup returns CDR1 MGHRA and CDR2 YSYEKL. CDR3 length: 14 amino acids. CDR3 protein: CASSQEAGLNEQFF. CDR3 sequence (DNA): TGCGCCAGCAGCCAAGAAGCGGGGCTCAATGAGCAGTTCTTC.

This chain connects TRBV19 to TRBJ1-2; 8 bases fit TRBD1. Germline V lookup: CDR1 LNHDA, CDR2 SQIVND (reference sequence). This CDR3 region has 13 residues. V was clipped by 5 bases and J by 8 bases; unmatched bases: 7. The CDR3 DNA follows: TGTGCCAGTAGTTCGGACAGGGCAGGAGGCTACACCTTC. Protein sequence: CASSSDRAGGYTF.

This chain joins TRBV18 and TRBJ2-5; 8 bases map to TRBD1. The germline gives CDR1 KGHSH, CDR2 LQKENI. The CDR3 has 15 residues. V gave up 2 bases and J gave up 4 bases; unmatched junction bases: 6. CDR3 bases: TGTGCCAGCTCACCAAAGGACAGGGTTGGAGAGACCCAGTACTTC. Its translation is CASSPKDRVGETQYF. Drawing the rest from reference TRBV18 and TRBJ2-5, the complete variable domain is NAGVMQNPRHLVRRRGQEARLRCSPMKGHSHVYWYRQLPEEGLKFMVYLQKENIIDESGMPKERFSAEFPKEGPSILRIQQVVRGDSAAYFCASSPKDRVGETQYFGPGTRLLVL.

The chain links TRBV9 to TRBJ1-6; a weak D match, TRBD1 (5 bases). Germline V CDR1 and CDR2: SGDLS, YYNGEE. Trimming cost V 2 bases and J 10 bases, with 13 bases left between them. The CDR3 is 14 amino acids. This CDR3 is CASSVAGGLSPLHF. Written as DNA, the CDR3 is TGTGCCAGCAGCGTTGCCGGGGGGTTGTCACCCCTCCACTTT. The variable domain in full, completed from reference TRBV9 and TRBJ1-6, reads DSGVTQTPKHLITATGQRVTLRCSPRSGDLSVYWYQQSLDQGLQFLIQYYNGEERAKGNILERFSAQQFPDLHSELNLSSLELGDSALYFCASSVAGGLSPLHFGNGTRLTVT.

CDR3 coding DNA: TGTGCCAGCAGCTTATCGGGACAGGGGCGAGGGCAGCCCCAGCATTTT. It codes for CASSLSGQGRGQPQHF. The chain combines TRBV5-6 with TRBJ1-5, with TRBD1 identical over 10 bases. V was pared by 2 bases and J by 7 bases, with 9 bases of the junction left unmatched. This CDR3 is 16 amino acids long. Germline CDR1 is SGHDT and CDR2 is YYEEEE.

J is TRBJ2-7 and V is TRBV5-1; 8 nucleotides match TRBD2. The V segment lost 4 bases and the J segment 2 bases; nucleotides outside the gene matches: 8. This CDR3 is built from 15 residues. Germline assignment: CDR1 SGHRS and CDR2 YFSETQ. CDR3 sequence reads: CASSPGGDPTYEQYF. The CDR3 region has the DNA TGCGCCAGCAGCCCCGGGGGGGACCCGACCTACGAGCAGTACTTC.

V and J are TRBV5-1 and TRBJ1-2; tentatively, D is TRBD1 (5 bases). This CDR3 comprises 13 residues. CDR1 is SGHRS and CDR2 is YFSETQ in the germline V gene. Trimming cost V 0 bases and J 2 bases, with 5 bases left between them. This CDR3 is CASSLEGNYGYTF. For the CDR3, the DNA is TGCGCCAGCAGCTTGGAGGGGAACTATGGCTACACCTTC.

V usage is TRBV27 and J usage is TRBJ1-2; the match to TRBD1 covers 9 bases. CDR3 length equals 19 residues. V lost 5 bases, J lost 4 bases, and 20 bases stayed unmatched. Germline CDR1 reads MNHEY; CDR2 reads SMNVEV (reference sequence). Here the CDR3 reads CASSALQGAPHGPLYGYTF. CDR3 DNA sequence: TGTGCCAGCAGTGCCTTACAGGGGGCTCCCCACGGACCCCTCTATGGCTACACCTTC.

This clone was recorded only once. This rearrangement joins TRBV11-2 to TRBJ2-7; D may be TRBD2 (6 bases). The CDR3 loop spans 15 amino acids. The V gene lost 0 bases and the J gene lost 4 bases, with 13 bases spanning the gap. The germline gives CDR1 SGHAT, CDR2 FQNNGV. The CDR3 region is CASSLEGRGRYEQYF. The CDR3 bases are TGTGCCAGCAGCTTAGAGGGGCGGGGCCGATACGAGCAGTACTTC.

Written as DNA, the CDR3 is TGTGCCAGCAGCCCGGACAACGAGTTCGAAAAACTGTTTTTT. This gives the protein CASSPDNEFEKLFF. The chain has TRBV5-6 and TRBJ1-4; possibly TRBD1 for D (5 bases). The CDR3 has 14 amino acids. Trimming left V 4 bases short and J 8 bases short, with 15 bases between. Germline CDR1 and CDR2: SGHDT and YYEEEE.

The J gene is TRBJ1-5, the V gene TRBV19; TRBD1 is a possible D gene (6 bases). This CDR3 is 13 amino acids long. CDR1 is LNHDA, CDR2 SQIVND, per germline (reference sequence). V dropped 10 bases and J dropped 4 bases, with 14 bases sitting between them. Written as DNA, the CDR3 is TGTGCCACCCGGACAGATAGAAATCAGCCCCAGCATTTT. It is translated as CATRTDRNQPQHF. The variable domain in full, completed from reference TRBV19 and TRBJ1-5, reads DGGITQSPKYLFRKEGQNVTLSCEQNLNHDAMYWYRQDPGQGLRLIYYSQIVNDFQKGDIAEGYSVSREKKESFPLTVTSAQKNPTAFYLCATRTDRNQPQHFGDGTRLSIL.

The V and J genes are TRBV11-3 and TRBJ2-5; no clear D gene. Per germline, CDR1 SGHNT and CDR2 YENEEA. The ends were cut back, 2 bases at V and 5 bases at J, with 9 bases in the middle. CDR3 size: 13 residues. CDR3 nucleotide sequence: TGTGCCAGCAGCTTATCTACCGGGGAGACCCAGTACTTC. Amino acids: CASSLSTGETQYF.

Note on this clone: The same CDR3 can be traced to other DNA sequences in this sample. The chain couples TRBV19 to TRBJ2-3; D gene unclear. V was trimmed by 1 base and J by 0 bases, leaving 8 bases between them. Per the germline V gene, CDR1 is LNHDA and CDR2 is SQIVND (reference sequence). This CDR3 is 15 amino acids long. The CDR3 region is CASSIGAASTDTQYF. The CDR3 DNA follows: TGTGCCAGTAGTATAGGGGCCGCTAGCACAGATACGCAGTATTTT.

This sequence joins TRBV6-2 or TRBV6-3 and TRBJ2-7; 15 bases map to TRBD2. The CDR3 consists of 17 residues. Per germline, CDR1 MNHEY and CDR2 SVGEGT. J lost 4 bases, V lost 2 bases, and 6 bases had no gene match. The DNA of the CDR3 is TGTGCCAGCAGTTACCCCCCGGGGACTAGCGGGAGGTACGAGCAGTACTTC. This gives the protein CASSYPPGTSGRYEQYF.

V usage is TRBV25-1 and J usage is TRBJ1-1; 9 bases match TRBD1. CDR1 MGHDK and CDR2 SYGVNS come from the germline V gene. The CDR3 loop spans 14 amino acids. The trim removed 4 bases at V and 6 bases at J, leaving 6 bases unmatched. The DNA of the CDR3 is TGTGCCAGCAGTGGGGACAGGGTTGGATCTGAAGCTTTCTTT. Translating gives CASSGDRVGSEAFF.

The rearrangement uses TRBV10-3 and TRBJ2-3; the D is unclear. Between the trimmed V and J ends, which lost 10 bases and 2 bases, there was a span of 16 bases. The CDR3 totals 14 residues. Germline-derived CDR1 and CDR2 are ENHRY and SYGVKD. The DNA of the CDR3 is TGTGCCACCGCGGTTTCCCCACTCACAGATACGCAGTATTTT. Encoded protein: CATAVSPLTDTQYF.

This rearrangement joins TRBV7-9 to TRBJ1-2; a weak D match, TRBD1 (5 bases). The CDR3 loop spans 13 amino acids. The germline gives CDR1 SEHNR, CDR2 FQNEAQ (reference sequence). Between the trimmed V and J ends, which lost 4 bases and 3 bases, there was a span of 9 bases. The CDR3 DNA reads TGTGCCAGCAGCTCGACAGTTGACTATGGCTACACCTTC. It translates to CASSSTVDYGYTF.

As DNA, the CDR3 is TGCGCCAGCAGCCAAGAATATGGGGCAGGGGGTGAAGCTTTCTTT. Residues: CASSQEYGAGGEAFF. The genes are TRBV4-3 and TRBJ1-1, with TRBD1 identical over 7 bases. Germline loops: CDR1 LGHNA, CDR2 YSLEER. Trimming took 0 bases from V and 7 from J; bases not matched to a gene: 8. There are 15 residues in the CDR3.

The genes are TRBV28 and TRBJ2-2; maybe TRBD1 (6 bases). The CDR3 is 16 residues long. Germline lookup yields CDR1 MDHEN and CDR2 SYDVKM. Trimming left V 7 bases short and J 4 bases short, with 19 bases between. In nucleotides, the CDR3 is TGTGCCAGCACCGAACCCAGGGGACGGGGCACCGGGGAGCTGTTTTTT. As protein: CASTEPRGRGTGELFF.